This T cell receptor beta chain was captured by sequencing in a study of T cells after yellow fever vaccination. TCRdb reprocessed the 5' RACE reads with MiXCR, giving one entry per CDR3 protein. The sample yields roughly 340,000 distinct CDR3 sequences, 3% to 4.5% seen once. V gave up 1 base and J gave up 0 bases, with 5 bases separating them. The CDR3 is 14 residues long. Germline loops: CDR1 SGHKS, CDR2 YYEKEE (reference sequence). Regarding the study as a whole: Detected again after the booster were most primary-vaccination clones, at nearly 97% CD4 and 88% CD8.

This clonotype has ten or more counts. The antigen remains undetermined. The TCR was taken from a young man who received the YFV17D yellow fever vaccine. The specimen was PBMCs, collected 5 days after the yellow fever booster vaccination. The chain recombines TRBV5-5 with TRBJ2-4; D unresolved. The CDR3 loop reads CASSLRTAKNIQYF. DNA of the CDR3: TGTGCCAGCAGCTTGCGGACAGCCAAAAACATTCAGTACTTC.